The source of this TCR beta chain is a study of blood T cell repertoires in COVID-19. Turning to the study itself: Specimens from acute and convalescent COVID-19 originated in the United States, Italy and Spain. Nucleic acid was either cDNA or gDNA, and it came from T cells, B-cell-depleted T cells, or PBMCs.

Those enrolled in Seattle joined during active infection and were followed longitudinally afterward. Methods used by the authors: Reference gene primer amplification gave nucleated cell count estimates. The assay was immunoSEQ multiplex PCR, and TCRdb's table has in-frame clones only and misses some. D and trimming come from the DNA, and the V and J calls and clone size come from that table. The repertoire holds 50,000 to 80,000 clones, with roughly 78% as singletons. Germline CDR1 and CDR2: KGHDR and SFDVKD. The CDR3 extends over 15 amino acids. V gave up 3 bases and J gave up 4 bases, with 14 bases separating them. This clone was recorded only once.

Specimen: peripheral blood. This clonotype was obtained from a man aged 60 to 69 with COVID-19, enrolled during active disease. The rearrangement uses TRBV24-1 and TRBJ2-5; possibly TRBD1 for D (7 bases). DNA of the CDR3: TGTGCCACCAGTGATCCTGGACAGGAGGGAGAGACCCAGTACTTC. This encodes CATSDPGQEGETQYF.